The next 6 T cell receptor beta chains were all read from a single sample in a study of T cell responses to AZD1222 COVID-19 vaccine. Produced via immunoSEQ multiplex PCR; TCRdb's table is partial and in-frame only. This table has tens of thousands of clones, 80% to 90% appearing once. Sequenced material: peripheral blood, taken on day 0 of AZD1222 vaccination. The receptors here all came from an adult in good health.

The chain combines TRBV18 with TRBJ2-1, with 7 positions matching TRBD2. Germline loops: CDR1 KGHSH, CDR2 LQKENI. J lost 7 bases, V lost 3 bases, and 9 bases had no gene match. This CDR3 comprises 15 residues. The CDR3 region is CASSPPGSSGNEQFF. CDR3 in DNA: TGTGCCAGCTCACCTCCGGGAAGTAGCGGGAATGAGCAGTTCTTC.

The chain combines TRBV7-2 with TRBJ2-1; no clear D. CDR3 size: 15 residues. The V end was cut by 5 bases, the J end by 0 bases, with 11 bases between. CDR1 is SGHTA and CDR2 is FQGNSA in the germline V gene. The CDR3 region has the DNA TGTGCCAGCAGCCAAGGAGTGGGCTCCTACAATGAGCAGTTCTTC. Translation gives CASSQGVGSYNEQFF.

This chain connects TRBV3-1 (or the pseudogene TRBV3-2) to TRBJ1-2, with D uncertain. This CDR3 comprises 12 residues. Trimming left V 1 base short and J 8 bases short, with 8 bases between. The germline gives CDR1 LGHDT, CDR2 YNNKEL (reference sequence). In DNA form, the CDR3 reads TGTGCCAGCAGCCAAGTGCAGAGCGGCTACACCTTC. Amino acid sequence: CASSQVQSGYTF.

This chain connects TRBV2 to TRBJ1-1; D is perhaps TRBD1 (5 bases). Germline loops: CDR1 SNHLY, CDR2 FYNNEI. CDR3 size: 13 residues. V was cut by 4 bases and J by 1 base, with 7 bases left in between. CDR3 nucleotide sequence: TGTGCCAGCAGTGGGGACGGGAACACTGAAGCTTTCTTT. Translation gives CASSGDGNTEAFF. Full variable domain (missing parts from reference TRBV2 and TRBJ1-1): EPEVTQTPSHQVTQMGQEVILRCVPISNHLYFYWYRQILGQKVEFLVSFYNNEISEKSEIFDDQFSVERPDGSNFTLKIRSTKLEDSAMYFCASSGDGNTEAFFGQGTRLTVV.

This chain uses TRBV6-5 with TRBJ2-7; 12 nucleotides line up with TRBD2. Germline V gene data show CDR1 as MNHEY and CDR2 as SVGAGI. J was trimmed by 5 bases and V by 7 bases; bases with no gene match: 9. The CDR3 spans 15 residues. CDR3 in DNA: TGTGCCAGCATTTCCGGGACTAGCGGGTCCCACGAGCAGTACTTC. It specifies CASISGTSGSHEQYF.

This chain joins TRBV19 and TRBJ2-3; the match to TRBD2 covers 8 bases. Germline assignment: CDR1 LNHDA and CDR2 SQIVND (reference sequence). The CDR3 consists of 15 residues. Unmatched junction bases numbered 15, after V lost 10 bases and J lost 6 bases. In nucleotides, the CDR3 is TGTGCCACTTCCACTAATCCGGGAGGGCAGGATACGCAGTATTTT. Amino acid sequence: CATSTNPGGQDTQYF.